A selection of T cell receptor beta chains follows, all from one sample in a study of CD8 T cells in Susac syndrome. Via MiXCR, TCRdb re-called the immunoSEQ multiplex PCR reads, giving one row per CDR3 protein. The data show approximately 130,000 distinct CDR3 sequences, 94% seen once. Source material: CD4+ T cells from PBMCs. The receptors shown here come from a human donor in good health. Each CDR3 is given with its conserved first and last residue. A D gene is named only where the DNA matches it firmly. Rows give clone size only sometimes, using once, few, many, or a class for an expanded clone.

>NA|TRBJ2-3|TRBV30|NA
CAWGLQDTDTQYF
TGTGCCTGGGGGCTTCAGGACACAGATACGCAGTATTTT
>TRBD2|TRBJ2-5|TRBV12-3/TRBV12-4|NA
CASSFSSGSWQETQYF
TGTGCCAGCAGTTTTAGTAGCGGGAGTTGGCAAGAGACCCAGTACTTC
>NA|TRBJ2-5|TRBV5-4|NA
CASSLALDTETQYF
TGTGCCAGCAGCTTGGCTCTGGATACGGAGACCCAGTACTTC
>TRBD2|TRBJ2-3|TRBV9|NA
CASRPPGLVADTQYF
TGTGCCAGCAGACCACCGGGACTAGTCGCAGATACGCAGTATTTT
>TRBD2|TRBJ2-1|TRBV5-4|once
CASSLALAGVEQFF
TGTGCCAGCAGCTTAGCATTAGCGGGAGTTGAGCAGTTCTTC
>TRBD2|TRBJ2-7|TRBV5-1|NA
CASSGTSGSSLEQYF
TGCGCCAGCAGCGGAACTAGCGGGAGTTCCCTCGAGCAGTACTTC
>NA|TRBJ1-5|TRBV4-3|NA
CASSQDSGQPQHF
TGCGCCAGCAGCCAAGATTCCGGTCAGCCCCAGCATTTT
>TRBD1|TRBJ1-4|TRBV2|NA
CASSGQGITNEKLFF
TGTGCCAGCAGCGGACAGGGGATCACTAATGAAAAACTGTTTTTT
>TRBD2|TRBJ2-5|TRBV4-3|NA
CASSQEALAGGLQETQYF
TGCGCCAGCAGCCAAGAAGCCCTAGCGGGAGGCCTCCAAGAGACCCAGTACTTC
>NA|TRBJ2-2|TRBV19|NA
CASSTQQLTGELFF
TGTGCCAGTAGTACCCAGCAGCTAACCGGGGAGCTGTTTTTT
>NA|TRBJ1-2|TRBV6-5|NA
CASGSAVNNYGYTF
TGTGCCAGCGGTTCGGCAGTGAATAACTATGGCTACACCTTC
>TRBD1|TRBJ1-2|TRBV7-9|NA
CASSPHHGTDINYGYTF
TGTGCCAGCAGCCCCCACCACGGGACAGATATCAACTATGGCTACACCTTC
>TRBD2|TRBJ2-3|TRBV19|few
CASSFSGTDTQYF
TGTGCCAGTAGTTTTAGCGGGACAGATACGCAGTATTTT
>TRBD1|TRBJ2-5|TRBV29-1|NA
CSVGQGMGETQYF
TGCAGCGTCGGACAGGGAATGGGAGAGACCCAGTACTTC
>NA|TRBJ1-2|TRBV5-4|NA
CASSEPAGDYGYTF
TGTGCCAGCAGCGAACCCGCGGGGGATTATGGCTACACCTTC
>TRBD2|TRBJ2-1|TRBV7-9|NA
CASSFGTSVREQFF
TGTGCCAGCAGCTTCGGGACTAGCGTACGCGAGCAGTTCTTC